These T cell receptor beta chains were read from a single sample in a study of T cells after yellow fever vaccination. TCRdb fed the 5' RACE reads into MiXCR, producing one record per CDR3 protein. The table shows roughly 70,000 distinct CDR3 sequences, with roughly 8% occurring only once. Sequenced here: CD8+ T cells sorted from PBMCs, sampled on the day of the yellow fever booster vaccination. The receptors come from a man aged 25-40 years who received the YFV17D yellow fever vaccine. The CDR3 runs from the conserved cysteine through the conserved F or W. The D gene is left open where the match is weak. The size field is filled for only some rows; it gives once, few, many or a size class.

clone_size	v_call	d_call	j_call	cdr3_length	cdr3_nt	cdr3_aa
few	TRBV7-8	-	TRBJ2-1	17	TGTGCCAGCAGCTTCCGGAGACTACAGGGAAGGGACCATGAGCAGTTCTTC	CASSFRRLQGRDHEQFF
many	TRBV7-6	-	TRBJ2-1	14	TGTGCCAGCAGCTTAGCTAGTCAGGGCAATGAGCAGTTCTTC	CASSLASQGNEQFF
-	TRBV6-5	-	TRBJ2-3	14	TGTGCCTCTGCTCGGGACTCCTCCATAGATACGCAGTATTTT	CASARDSSIDTQYF
-	TRBV20-1	TRBD2	TRBJ2-1	15	TGCAGTGCGCCGACTTATGGACTAGCGGGAAGTGAGCAGTTCTTC	CSAPTYGLAGSEQFF
few	TRBV6-2/TRBV6-3	TRBD1	TRBJ2-7	14	TGTGCCAGCACCATGGACAGGGAAAAGGGCGAGCAGTACTTC	CASTMDREKGEQYF
few	TRBV7-8	TRBD1	TRBJ2-6	17	TGTGCCAGCAGCGCCCCGGGACAGCTCTCAAGGGCCAACGTCCTGACTTTC	CASSAPGQLSRANVLTF
-	TRBV5-1	-	TRBJ2-1	18	TGCGCCAGCAGCTTGGCCACGATAGCGGAGAGCTCCTACAATGAGCAGTTCTTC	CASSLATIAESSYNEQFF
few	TRBV4-1	-	TRBJ1-1	13	TGCGCCAGCAGCATGGAATTGAACACTGAAGCTTTCTTT	CASSMELNTEAFF
few	TRBV6-5	-	TRBJ2-5	14	TGTGCCAGCAGTTACGGGTCAGCTCAAGAGACCCAGTACTTC	CASSYGSAQETQYF
few	TRBV29-1	-	TRBJ2-3	13	TGCAGCACATTTCGGACCTTCACAGATACGCAGTATTTT	CSTFRTFTDTQYF
-	TRBV5-5	TRBD2	TRBJ2-3	15	TGTGCCAGCAGCCCTGGGGAGGGCGTCGGGGATACGCAGTATTTT	CASSPGEGVGDTQYF
many	TRBV7-9	-	TRBJ1-1	12	TGTGCCAGCAGCTTTTCTTCCCCTGAAGCTTTCTTT	CASSFSSPEAFF
-	TRBV19	-	TRBJ2-7	12	TGTGCCAGTAGCACGGTGGGCTACGAGCAGTACTTC	CASSTVGYEQYF
few	TRBV7-8	-	TRBJ2-1	11	TGTGCCAGCAGCTCCCTGACTAGGGTTTTCTTC	CASSSLTRVFF
many	TRBV7-9	-	TRBJ1-2	13	TGTGCCAGCAGCCCCACAGGGACTGGCGGCTACACCTTC	CASSPTGTGGYTF
few	TRBV5-1	-	TRBJ2-3	16	TGCGCCAGCAGCTTGGTCCCTCGGGCTAGCGCAGATACGCAGTATTTT	CASSLVPRASADTQYF
many	TRBV28	-	TRBJ2-1	16	TGTGCCAGCAAAAGACCAGTCGACAGGCACTACAATGAGCAGTTCTTC	CASKRPVDRHYNEQFF
-	TRBV28	TRBD1	TRBJ2-3	15	TGTGCCAGCAGTCAGACAGGGGGTCCGTCAGATACGCAGTATTTT	CASSQTGGPSDTQYF
-	TRBV20-1	-	TRBJ2-7	12	TGCAGTGCTAGGGTGGAAGGTTGGGAGCAGTACTTC	CSARVEGWEQYF
-	TRBV10-3	-	TRBJ2-1	13	TGTGCCATCAAAGAACAGGGATTCGATGAGCAGTTCTTC	CAIKEQGFDEQFF
few	TRBV6-6	TRBD2	TRBJ2-5	12	TGTGCCACGGGAGGGACGATAGAGACCCAGTACTTC	CATGGTIETQYF
-	TRBV9	-	TRBJ2-7	13	TGTGCCAGCAGCGTAGCGGTTGGCAACGAGCAGTACTTC	CASSVAVGNEQYF
many	TRBV28	TRBD1	TRBJ2-7	16	TGTGCCAGCCGACCTGTGGGGACAGGGGGCGCGTACGAGCAGTACTTC	CASRPVGTGGAYEQYF
few	TRBV12-3/TRBV12-4	-	TRBJ2-6	13	TGTGCCAGCTCCGATACTGGGGCCAACGTCCTGACTTTC	CASSDTGANVLTF
few	TRBV7-2	-	TRBJ2-5	18	TGTGCCAGCAGCTTTCTCGGGTCGCTCATGGGGGCTTCAGGGACCCAGTACTTC	CASSFLGSLMGASGTQYF
-	TRBV7-2	-	TRBJ2-1	11	TGTGCCAGCAGCTTATTAGTTGAGCAGTTCTTC	CASSLLVEQFF
few	TRBV5-1	-	TRBJ2-3	14	TGCGCCAGCAGCTTGTTTATCAGCACAGATACGCAGTATTTT	CASSLFISTDTQYF
many	TRBV4-1	TRBD2	TRBJ2-7	15	TGCGCCAGCAGCCAGGTCCCGGGAGGAACCTACGAGCAGTACTTC	CASSQVPGGTYEQYF
many	TRBV12-3/TRBV12-4	TRBD2	TRBJ2-1	15	TGTGCCAGCAGCTCCTATAGCGGGAGGGAAAATGAGCAGTTCTTC	CASSSYSGRENEQFF
-	TRBV12-3/TRBV12-4	-	TRBJ1-5	14	TGTGCCAGCAGTTTCGGGACACCGAATCAGCCCCAGCATTTT	CASSFGTPNQPQHF
many	TRBV20-1	TRBD1	TRBJ1-1	15	TGCAGTGCTTCAGGGGGCGATCCCGAAATCACTGAAGCTTTCTTT	CSASGGDPEITEAFF
few	TRBV29-1	-	TRBJ1-1	12	TGCAGCGTTGAATCACAGGGAACTGAAGCTTTCTTT	CSVESQGTEAFF
many	TRBV29-1	-	TRBJ1-4	14	TGCAGCGTGAACCTGGACCCTTACAATGAAAAACTGTTTTTT	CSVNLDPYNEKLFF
-	TRBV24-1	-	TRBJ1-1	14	TGTGCCACCAGTTCAGACAGGAAGAACACTGAAGCTTTCTTT	CATSSDRKNTEAFF
many	TRBV6-5	-	TRBJ2-7	14	TGTGCCAGCAGTTATCTGATATACCCCTACGAGCAGTACTTC	CASSYLIYPYEQYF
many	TRBV9	-	TRBJ1-1	13	TGTGCCAGCAGCGTATATGGGAACACTGAAGCTTTCTTT	CASSVYGNTEAFF
many	TRBV29-1	-	TRBJ2-7	11	TGCAGCGTTGCCGGCACCTACGAGCAGTACTTC	CSVAGTYEQYF
-	TRBV7-8	-	TRBJ2-3	15	TGTGCCAGCAGCTCATCGACTAGGACCACAGATACGCAGTATTTT	CASSSSTRTTDTQYF
many	TRBV27	TRBD1	TRBJ1-1	15	TGTGCCAGCAGTTTAACCGGGACAGGTCACACTGAAGCTTTCTTT	CASSLTGTGHTEAFF
-	TRBV12-3/TRBV12-4	-	TRBJ1-1	13	TGTGCCAGCAGTTTTGACGGGTACACTGAAGCTTTCTTT	CASSFDGYTEAFF
-	TRBV5-1	TRBD1	TRBJ2-5	15	TGCGACAGCAGCTTGGCGGACAGGGGGCAAGAGACCCAGTACTTC	CDSSLADRGQETQYF
-	TRBV19	-	TRBJ1-1	15	TGTGCCAGTAACTCGGGGACGGTTATGAACACTGAAGCTTTCTTT	CASNSGTVMNTEAFF
few	TRBV7-9	-	TRBJ1-1	15	TGTGCCAGCAGCTTAGTTGTCAGGGAAGACACTGAAGCTTTCTTT	CASSLVVREDTEAFF
few	TRBV6-5	-	TRBJ1-5	14	TGTGCCAGCAGCCTCCTAGCGGGGCATCAGCCCCAGCATTTT	CASSLLAGHQPQHF
many	TRBV20-1	TRBD2	TRBJ2-3	16	TGCAGTGCTTCCAACCTTCGGGACTATTCTGCGGATACGCAGTATTTT	CSASNLRDYSADTQYF
many	TRBV7-9	-	TRBJ2-5	11	TGTGCCAGAAGCTCCTCTAAGACCCAGTACTTC	CARSSSKTQYF
-	TRBV3-1	-	TRBJ2-1	11	TGTGCCAGCAGCCTCCCGGGAGAGCAGTTCTTC	CASSLPGEQFF
-	TRBV29-1	TRBD2	TRBJ2-1	17	TGCAGCGTTGAAGATCCGGCGGGAGACAGCTCCTACAATGAGCAGTTCTTC	CSVEDPAGDSSYNEQFF
few	TRBV9	TRBD2	TRBJ2-1	15	TGTGCCAGCAGCACCCAGCGGGAGACGGGCAATGAGCAGTTCTTC	CASSTQRETGNEQFF
many	TRBV12-3/TRBV12-4	-	TRBJ2-3	13	TGTGCCAGCGGGGATCAGAGCTTCGATACGCAGTATTTT	CASGDQSFDTQYF
few	TRBV28	TRBD1	TRBJ2-1	14	TGTGCCAGCAGGGAAAGTGGGACAGCCAATGAGCAGTTCTTC	CASRESGTANEQFF
-	TRBV12-3/TRBV12-4	-	TRBJ2-2	16	TGTGCCAGCAGTTTAGTAGGAAGGGTTTATACCGGGGAGCTGTTTTTT	CASSLVGRVYTGELFF